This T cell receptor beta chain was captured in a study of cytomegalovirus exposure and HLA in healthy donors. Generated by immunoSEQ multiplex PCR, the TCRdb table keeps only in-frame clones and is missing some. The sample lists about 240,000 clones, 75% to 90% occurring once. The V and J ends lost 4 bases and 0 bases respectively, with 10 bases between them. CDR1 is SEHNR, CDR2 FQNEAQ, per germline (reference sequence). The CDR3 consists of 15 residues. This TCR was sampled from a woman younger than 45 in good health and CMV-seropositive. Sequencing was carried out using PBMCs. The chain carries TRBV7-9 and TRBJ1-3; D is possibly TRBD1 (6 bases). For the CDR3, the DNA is TGTGCCAGCAGCTCTGGCAGGGGCTCTGGAAACACCATATATTTT. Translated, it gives CASSSGRGSGNTIYF.